This T cell receptor beta chain was observed in a study of technical replicates of blood from four donors. Sequenced by immunoSEQ multiplex PCR; TCRdb stores in-frame clones only, minus some. There are approximately 76,000 clones in the sample; 95% to 98% occur only once, and about 0.19% lies in the top ten. V was pared by 1 base and J by 0 bases, with 7 bases between. This CDR3 has 15 residues. CDR1 SGHRS and CDR2 YFSETQ come from the germline V gene. The TCR comes from a human donor in good health. The J gene is TRBJ2-2, the V gene TRBV5-1; no reliable D call. The sequencing sample was made of T cells isolated from PBMCs. In DNA, the CDR3 is TGCGCCAGCAGCTTGTTCCAGACGAACACCGGGGAGCTGTTTTTT. It is translated as CASSLFQTNTGELFF.